This is a list of T cell receptor beta chains from one sample in a study of CD8 T cells in ankylosing spondylitis. Each CDR3 protein is one row after TCRdb ran MiXCR on the 5' RACE reads. The table records around 770,000 distinct CDR3 sequences, 10% to 15% of them present only once. The sample was blood, either unsorted or a sorted T cell fraction (not recorded which). These receptors originate from a male donor with ankylosing spondylitis. The CDR3 runs from the conserved cysteine through the conserved F or W. A D gene is named only where the DNA matches it firmly. For some rows the clone size is stated as once, few or many, or as a class when expanded; others skip it.

TRBJ2-7,TRBD2,NA,TRBV20-1,TGCAGTGCTAGAGAACCGGGACTAGCGGGAAGACGGGTAGCGGAGCAGTACTTC,CSAREPGLAGRRVAEQYF
TRBJ2-2,TRBD2,NA,TRBV15,TGTGCCACCAGCACGAGCGGGAGGCCTACCGGGGAGCTGTTTTTT,CATSTSGRPTGELFF
TRBJ1-1,TRBD1,many,TRBV5-1,TGCGCCAGCAGCTTGGGACCGACAGGGGGCTTGAACACTGAAGCTTTCTTT,CASSLGPTGGLNTEAFF
TRBJ2-7,TRBD1,many,TRBV5-6,TGTGCCAGCACACAAACGGGACAGGGAAGGAACGAGCAGTACTTC,CASTQTGQGRNEQYF
TRBJ2-7,NA,NA,TRBV7-2,TGTGCCAGCAGCCCGACCCATTATTCCTACGAGCAGTACTTC,CASSPTHYSYEQYF
TRBJ2-7,NA,few,TRBV6-1,TGTGCCAGCAACATAGGAGGAGCCCCCTACGAGCAGTACTTC,CASNIGGAPYEQYF
TRBJ1-2,NA,NA,TRBV3-1,TGTGCCAGCAGCCAAGATAGTGGCACCACTAACTATGGCTACACCTTC,CASSQDSGTTNYGYTF
TRBJ1-2,NA,NA,TRBV7-2,TGTGCCAGCAGCTTAGGGGTGGTGTTAAAGAATGGCTACACCTTC,CASSLGVVLKNGYTF
TRBJ2-2,NA,few,TRBV28,TGTGCCAGCAGTTACCCCACCCCCGGTCAGGGGAAGCCGAACACCGGGGAGCTGTTTTTT,CASSYPTPGQGKPNTGELFF
TRBJ2-5,TRBD2,many,TRBV20-1,TGCAGTGCCAGAGTCGGGACTAGCGTCGAAGAGACCCAGTACTTC,CSARVGTSVEETQYF
TRBJ2-6,NA,few,TRBV29-1,TGCAGCGTTGGGTCCTGGGCAACTGGGGCCAACGTCCTGACTTTC,CSVGSWATGANVLTF
TRBJ2-3,NA,NA,TRBV20-1,TGCAGTGCTACTCACGGGGATACGCAGTATTTT,CSATHGDTQYF
TRBJ2-7,NA,NA,TRBV4-3,TGCGCCAGCAGCCAAGATCTACAGGGTAGTCCCTACGAGCAGTACTTC,CASSQDLQGSPYEQYF
TRBJ1-2,NA,NA,TRBV5-5,TGTGCCAGCAGTCTCGATACGAATGGCTACACCTTC,CASSLDTNGYTF
TRBJ2-1,NA,NA,TRBV7-9,TGTGCCAGCAGCTTAGATGCAGGGGCGGGGGAATTCTTC,CASSLDAGAGEFF
TRBJ1-6,NA,few,TRBV7-3,TGTGCCAGCAGCGCCCAGGGTTCACCCCTCCACTTT,CASSAQGSPLHF
TRBJ1-6,NA,many,TRBV29-1,TGCAGCGTTGCTGAGAGACGTTATAATTCACCCCTCCACTTT,CSVAERRYNSPLHF
TRBJ2-2,NA,NA,TRBV7-3,TGTGCCAGCAGCCCACAAGCCGGAGAGCTGTTTTTT,CASSPQAGELFF
TRBJ2-1,NA,NA,TRBV18,TGTGCCAGCTCCCTACTGGTACGCAACAATGAGCAGTTCTTC,CASSLLVRNNEQFF
TRBJ2-3,NA,few,TRBV27,TGTGCCAGCAGCCACTGGGCAGATACGCAGTATTTT,CASSHWADTQYF
TRBJ2-3,NA,many,TRBV3-1,TGTGCCAGCAGCCCCCAGTCAGCGAGCGATACGCAGTATTTT,CASSPQSASDTQYF
TRBJ2-7,TRBD1,many,TRBV29-1,TGCAGCGTTGAAACGGACAGGGCCGAGCAGTACTTC,CSVETDRAEQYF
TRBJ2-7,TRBD2,many,TRBV4-2,TGTGCCAGCAGCCAAGAGATGGCTAGCGGGGCGTACGAGCAGTACTTC,CASSQEMASGAYEQYF
TRBJ2-7,NA,NA,TRBV10-3,TGTGCCATCGGCCGATACCAACGGACAGTAATAGAGGACGAGCAGTACTTC,CAIGRYQRTVIEDEQYF
TRBJ1-1,NA,many,TRBV5-6,TGTGCCAGCAGCTTGGTTCTGGTGAACACTGAAGCTTTCTTT,CASSLVLVNTEAFF
TRBJ1-1,NA,few,TRBV5-6,TGTGCCAGCAGCTCCTTCCTAGGGACCTTCATGAACACTGAAGCTTTCTTT,CASSSFLGTFMNTEAFF
TRBJ2-3,NA,few,TRBV6-2/TRBV6-3,TGTGCCAGCAGATGGACAGGCACAGATACGCAGTATTTT,CASRWTGTDTQYF
TRBJ2-1,NA,many,TRBV20-1,TGCAGTGCTAGAGTAGGGTGGACGCATTTCGACAATGAGCAGTTCTTC,CSARVGWTHFDNEQFF
TRBJ1-3,NA,NA,TRBV3-1,TGTGCCAGCAGCCAAGACCGGGGGCCCTCTGGAAACACCATATATTTT,CASSQDRGPSGNTIYF
TRBJ1-4,TRBD1,NA,TRBV2,TGTGCCAGTACCCCGGTGACAGGGTTAGGCAGGACTAATGAAAAACTGTTTTTT,CASTPVTGLGRTNEKLFF
TRBJ2-7,TRBD2,few,TRBV7-2,TGTGCCAGCAGCCAGAGGCTAGCGGGGTACTACGAGCAGTACTTC,CASSQRLAGYYEQYF
TRBJ1-2,NA,many,TRBV20-1,TGCAGTGCTAGCGGTATGGCGAACTATGGCTACACCTTC,CSASGMANYGYTF
TRBJ2-1,TRBD2,few,TRBV10-1,TGCGCCAGCAGTCCTGTGGGACTAGCGGGGGGTAGCTCCTACAATGAGCAGTTCTTC,CASSPVGLAGGSSYNEQFF
TRBJ2-3,TRBD2,many,TRBV29-1,TGCAGCGCCATCGGGCGGGGGGGACCTAGCACAGATACGCAGTATTTT,CSAIGRGGPSTDTQYF
TRBJ1-2,NA,few,TRBV5-1,TGCGCCAGCAGCTTGGAAACAGGTGGAGTAGATGGCTACACCTTC,CASSLETGGVDGYTF
TRBJ2-1,TRBD2,NA,TRBV20-1,TGCAGTGCTTGGAGCGGGGGGTACAATGAGCAGTTCTTC,CSAWSGGYNEQFF
TRBJ1-5,NA,NA,TRBV20-1,TGCAGTGCTTCTTCATGGGGTCCGGGTGAGCCCCAGCATTTT,CSASSWGPGEPQHF
TRBJ1-4,NA,NA,TRBV4-2,TGTGCCAGCAGCCAAGATAGGGCCTCGAATGAAAAACTGTTTTTT,CASSQDRASNEKLFF
TRBJ1-1,NA,NA,TRBV18,TGTGCCAGCTCGCTCGCGTGGGCCCCTGAAGCTTTCTTT,CASSLAWAPEAFF
TRBJ2-5,TRBD2,NA,TRBV20-1,TGCAGTGCTGGGACTAGCCCTTTAGAGACCCAGTACTTC,CSAGTSPLETQYF
TRBJ2-1,TRBD2,NA,TRBV5-4,TGTGCCAGCCGGTGGGGACTAGCGGGCAATGAGCAGTTCTTC,CASRWGLAGNEQFF
TRBJ2-7,TRBD2,many,TRBV7-2,TGTGCCAGCAGCTTATCTAGCGGGAGGCTTTACGAGCAGTACTTC,CASSLSSGRLYEQYF
TRBJ2-7,NA,NA,TRBV3-1,TGTGCCAGCAGCCAAAGTAGACGGCGCTCTGAGCCGGGGCAGTACTTC,CASSQSRRRSEPGQYF
TRBJ2-5,NA,NA,TRBV18,TGTGCCAGCTCGTGGACAGCCCCGGAGACCCAGTACTTC,CASSWTAPETQYF
TRBJ2-3,TRBD2,NA,TRBV5-5,TGTGCCAGCAGCTCCGGGAATAGCGGGGCCACAGATACGCAGTATTTT,CASSSGNSGATDTQYF
TRBJ1-5,NA,few,TRBV20-1,TGCAGTGCTAGAAGAGGAGAATGGCAGCCCCAGCATTTT,CSARRGEWQPQHF
TRBJ1-1,NA,NA,TRBV28,TGTGCCAGCATCGTGGGGGGAAACACTGAAGCTTTCTTT,CASIVGGNTEAFF
TRBJ1-5,NA,many,TRBV29-1,TGCAGCGTCGCGTCTTCACCTCGAGAACAGCATTTT,CSVASSPREQHF
TRBJ1-5,NA,many,TRBV29-1,TGCAGCGCCGGGTGGGGCCAAAATCAGCCCCAGCATTTT,CSAGWGQNQPQHF
TRBJ2-7,NA,few,TRBV6-2/TRBV6-3,TGTGCCAGCGCGAAGGTAAACTCCTACGAGCAGTACTTC,CASAKVNSYEQYF
TRBJ2-3,NA,few,TRBV28,TGTGCCAGCAGTTTCGCGGGGCTCACAGATACGCAGTATTTT,CASSFAGLTDTQYF
TRBJ2-1,TRBD2,many,TRBV7-2,TGTGCCAGCAGGCGGGGGGCCTACAATGAGCAGTTCTTC,CASRRGAYNEQFF
TRBJ1-5,NA,NA,TRBV18,TGTGCCAGCTCACCCGACCGTCCAGTTGGGGCCAATCAGCCCCAGCATTTT,CASSPDRPVGANQPQHF
TRBJ2-7,TRBD1,many,TRBV5-1,TGCGCCAGCAGCTTCGCAGGGGGCTACGAGCAGTACTTC,CASSFAGGYEQYF